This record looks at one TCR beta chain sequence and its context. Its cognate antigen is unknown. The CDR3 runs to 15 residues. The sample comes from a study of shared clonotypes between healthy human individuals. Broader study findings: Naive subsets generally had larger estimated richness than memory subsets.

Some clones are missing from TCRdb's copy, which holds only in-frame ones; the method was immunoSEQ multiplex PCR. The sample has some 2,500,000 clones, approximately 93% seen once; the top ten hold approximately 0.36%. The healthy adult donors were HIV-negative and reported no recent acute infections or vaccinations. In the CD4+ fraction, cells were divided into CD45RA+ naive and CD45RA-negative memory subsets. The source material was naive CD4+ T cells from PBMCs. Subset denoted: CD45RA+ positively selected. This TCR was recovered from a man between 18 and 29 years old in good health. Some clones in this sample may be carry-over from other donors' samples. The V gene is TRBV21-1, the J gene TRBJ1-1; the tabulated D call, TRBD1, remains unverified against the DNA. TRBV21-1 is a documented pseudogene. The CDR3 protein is CASSTKTGTATEAFF. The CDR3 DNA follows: TGTGCCAGCAGCACAAAAACCGGGACAGCCACTGAAGCTTTCTTT.